A selection of T cell receptor beta chains follows, all from one sample in a study of control samples from healthy donors and cancer patients. Produced via immunoSEQ multiplex PCR; TCRdb's table is partial and in-frame only. The sample has about 120,000 clones; more than 75% are singletons. Sequenced: PBMCs. The receptors come from a woman in her fifties or sixties with lung cancer. The CDR3 runs from the conserved cysteine through the conserved F or W. A D gene is named only where the DNA matches it firmly.

d_call	j_call	cdr3_length	v_call	cdr3_nt	cdr3_aa
.	TRBJ1-4	17	TRBV3-1/TRBV3-2	TGTGCCAGCAGCCAAGAAGGGTCGGTGGTCGCAAATGAAAAACTGTTTTTT	CASSQEGSVVANEKLFF
.	TRBJ1-5	13	TRBV13	TGTGCCAGCAGCTTAGATGGCGAGCAACCCCAGCATTTT	CASSLDGEQPQHF
TRBD1	TRBJ2-5	15	TRBV2	TGTGCCAGCAGTGACACCGGGACAGCAAGGGAGACCCAGTACTTC	CASSDTGTARETQYF
.	TRBJ2-5	16	TRBV9	TGTGCCAGCAGCGTAGATCAATGGAGCGTCCAAGAGACCCAGTACTTC	CASSVDQWSVQETQYF
.	TRBJ1-5	15	TRBV7-8	TGTGCCAGCAGCTTAGCGTGGGTAATCGGCCAGCCCCAGCATTTT	CASSLAWVIGQPQHF
.	TRBJ1-1	15	TRBV16	TGTGCCAGCAGCCAATCAACAGGGTCTACCACTGAAGCTTTCTTT	CASSQSTGSTTEAFF
.	TRBJ2-7	13	TRBV11-3	TGTGCCAGCAGCCCTACGGGCTCCTACGAGCAGTACTTC	CASSPTGSYEQYF
.	TRBJ2-7	15	TRBV7-2	TGTGCCAGCAGCTTAGCTGACTCGAGCTCCTACGAGCAGTACTTC	CASSLADSSSYEQYF
.	TRBJ2-7	15	TRBV27	TGTGCCAGCAGTTCGTTGGGGGCCTCAACCTACGAGCAGTACTTC	CASSSLGASTYEQYF
.	TRBJ1-2	13	TRBV19	TGTGCCAGTAGACAGCTCTCTCCCTATGGCTACACCTTC	CASRQLSPYGYTF
.	TRBJ1-4	14	TRBV30	TGTGCCTGGAGTGATAACAGGGCAGGGGAAAAACTGTTTTTT	CAWSDNRAGEKLFF
.	TRBJ2-3	13	TRBV3-1/TRBV3-2	TGTGCCAGCAGCCAGGGCATCCCAGATACGCAGTATTTT	CASSQGIPDTQYF
TRBD2	TRBJ2-1	15	TRBV30	TGTGCCTGGACCCGACTAGCGGTGTCCTACAATGAGCAGTTCTTC	CAWTRLAVSYNEQFF
TRBD1	TRBJ2-4	15	TRBV25-1	TGTGCCAGCACGGGGACAGGGGACTACAAAAACATTCAGTACTTC	CASTGTGDYKNIQYF
.	TRBJ1-6	16	TRBV19	TGTGCCAGTAGTATTAAGAGCGATCTAGGCTATTCACCCCTCCACTTT	CASSIKSDLGYSPLHF